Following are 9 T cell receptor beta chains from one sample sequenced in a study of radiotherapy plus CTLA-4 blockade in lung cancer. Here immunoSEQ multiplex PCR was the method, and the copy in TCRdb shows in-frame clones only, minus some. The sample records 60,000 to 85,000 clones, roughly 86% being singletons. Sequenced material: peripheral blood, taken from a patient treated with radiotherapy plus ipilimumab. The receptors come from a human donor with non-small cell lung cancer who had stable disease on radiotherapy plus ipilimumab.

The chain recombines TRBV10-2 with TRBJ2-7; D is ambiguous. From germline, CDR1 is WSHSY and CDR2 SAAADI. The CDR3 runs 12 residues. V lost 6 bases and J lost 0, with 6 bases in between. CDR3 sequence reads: CASRAPSYEQYF. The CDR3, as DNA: TGCGCCAGCAGGGCCCCCTCCTACGAGCAGTACTTC.

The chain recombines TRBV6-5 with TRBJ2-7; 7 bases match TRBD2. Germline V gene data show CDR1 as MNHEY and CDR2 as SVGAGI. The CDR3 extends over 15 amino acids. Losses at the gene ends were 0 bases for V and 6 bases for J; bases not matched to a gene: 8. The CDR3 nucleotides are TGTGCCAGCAGTTACTCCAGCGGGGACTATCTCGAGCAGTACTTC. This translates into CASSYSSGDYLEQYF.

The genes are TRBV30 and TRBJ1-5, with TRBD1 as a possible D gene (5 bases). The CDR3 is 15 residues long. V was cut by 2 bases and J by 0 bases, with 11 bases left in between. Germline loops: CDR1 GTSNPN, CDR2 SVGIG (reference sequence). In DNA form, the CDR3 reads TGTGCCTGGAGTAACGCTGGGGGTAGCAATCAGCCCCAGCATTTT. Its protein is CAWSNAGGSNQPQHF.

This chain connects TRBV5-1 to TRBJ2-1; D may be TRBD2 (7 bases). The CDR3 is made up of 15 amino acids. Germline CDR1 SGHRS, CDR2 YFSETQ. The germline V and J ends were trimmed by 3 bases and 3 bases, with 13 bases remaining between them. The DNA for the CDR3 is TGCGCCAGCAGCTCAGTGGGAGGGGGCTACAATGAGCAGTTCTTC. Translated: CASSSVGGGYNEQFF. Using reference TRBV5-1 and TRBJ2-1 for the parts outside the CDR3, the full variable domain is KAGVTQTPRYLIKTRGQQVTLSCSPISGHRSVSWYQQTPGQGLQFLFEYFSETQRNKGNFPGRFSGRQFSNSRSEMNVSTLELGDSALYLCASSSVGGGYNEQFFGPGTRLTVL.

This chain's CDR3 is CATRNGGDNQPQHF. CDR3 nucleotides: TGTGCCACCCGAAATGGAGGGGACAATCAGCCCCAGCATTTT. This sequence joins TRBV2 and TRBJ1-5, with D perhaps matching TRBD1 (5 bases). Deletions cut 10 bases from V and 3 bases from J, with 16 bases between. Germline V gene data show CDR1 as SNHLY and CDR2 as FYNNEI. This CDR3 spans 14 amino acids.

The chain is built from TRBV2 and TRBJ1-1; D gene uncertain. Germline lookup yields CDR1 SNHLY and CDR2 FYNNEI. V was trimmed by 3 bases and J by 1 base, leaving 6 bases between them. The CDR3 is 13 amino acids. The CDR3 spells CASSDRRNTEAFF. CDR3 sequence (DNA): TGTGCCAGCAGTGACCGGCGGAACACTGAAGCTTTCTTT.

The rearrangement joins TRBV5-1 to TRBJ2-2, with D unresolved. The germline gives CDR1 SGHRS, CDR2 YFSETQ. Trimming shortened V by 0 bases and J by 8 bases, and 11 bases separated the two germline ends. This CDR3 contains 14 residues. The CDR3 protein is CASSLAMDQGELFF. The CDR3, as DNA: TGCGCCAGCAGCTTGGCCATGGATCAGGGGGAGCTGTTTTTT.

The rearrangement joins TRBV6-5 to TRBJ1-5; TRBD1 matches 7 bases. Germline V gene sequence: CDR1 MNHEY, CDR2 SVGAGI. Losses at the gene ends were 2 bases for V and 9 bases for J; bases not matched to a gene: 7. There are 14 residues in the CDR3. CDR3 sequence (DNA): TGTGCCAGCAGTTACACCCGGACAGGCGCGCCCCAGCATTTT. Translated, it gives CASSYTRTGAPQHF.

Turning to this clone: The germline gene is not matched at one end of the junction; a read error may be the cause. This CDR3 reads CSVEGDSPYDQYF. The CDR3 region has the DNA TGCAGCGTTGAAGGGGACAGTCCCTACGATCAGTACTTC. This rearrangement joins TRBV29-1 to TRBJ2-7; 7 bases align to TRBD1. The CDR3 length is 13 residues. Germline V CDR1 and CDR2: SQVTM, ANQGSEA.